The sequence of this T cell receptor beta chain was determined in a study of blood T cell repertoires in COVID-19. Study overall: Samples came from the United States, Italy and Spain, spanning acute and convalescent COVID-19. T cells, B-cell-depleted T cells, or PBMCs supplied cDNA or gDNA.

The CDR3 is 15 residues long. Germline loops: CDR1 LNHDA, CDR2 SQIVND (reference sequence). V lost 1 base and J lost 5, with 11 bases in between. Original analysis: Reference gene primers were amplified, and this amplification served to estimate nucleated cell counts. Using immunoSEQ multiplex PCR, the repertoire was profiled, and TCRdb retains in-frame clones only, with some absent. Clone size and the V and J calls come from that table; the DNA yielded D and trimming. Here the sample spans about 100,000 clones, 75% to 95% being singletons. This TCR was sampled from a man aged 18-30 years with acute or convalescent COVID-19. The sample was peripheral blood. The chain uses TRBV19 and TRBJ1-4, with D unclear. The CDR3 coding sequence is TGTGCCAGTAGTATAGCGGCCGCGGTAAATGAAAAACTGTTTTTT. Amino acids: CASSIAAAVNEKLFF.